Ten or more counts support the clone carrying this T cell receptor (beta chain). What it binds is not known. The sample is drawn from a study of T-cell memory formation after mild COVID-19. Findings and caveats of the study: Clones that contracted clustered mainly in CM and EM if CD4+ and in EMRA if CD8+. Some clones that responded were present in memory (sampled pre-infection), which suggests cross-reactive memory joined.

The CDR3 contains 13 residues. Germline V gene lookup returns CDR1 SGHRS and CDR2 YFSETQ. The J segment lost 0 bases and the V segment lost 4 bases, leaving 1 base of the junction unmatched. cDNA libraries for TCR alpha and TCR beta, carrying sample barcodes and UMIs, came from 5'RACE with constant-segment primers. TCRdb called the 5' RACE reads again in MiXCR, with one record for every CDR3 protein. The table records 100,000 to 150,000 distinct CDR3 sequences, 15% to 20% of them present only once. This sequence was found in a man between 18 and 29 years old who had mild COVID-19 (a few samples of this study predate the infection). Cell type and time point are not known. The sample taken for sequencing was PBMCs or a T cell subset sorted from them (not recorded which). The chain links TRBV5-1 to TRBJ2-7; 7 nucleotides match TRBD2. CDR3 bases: TGCGCCAGCAGCACGGGGGGCTCCTACGAGCAGTACTTC. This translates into CASSTGGSYEQYF.